These T cell receptor beta chains were read from a single sample in a study of CD8 T cells in ankylosing spondylitis. Each CDR3 protein is one row after TCRdb ran MiXCR on the 5' RACE reads. The table includes over 450,000 distinct CDR3 sequences, roughly an eighth detected once. The material sequenced was blood, either unsorted or a sorted T cell fraction (not recorded which). These receptors all come from a male donor with ankylosing spondylitis. The CDR3 runs from the conserved cysteine through the conserved F or W. The order of the fields is CDR3 DNA, CDR3 protein, D gene, clone size, J gene, V gene. D genes are given only for firm matches. The size of a clone is reported for some rows only, either as once, few or many, or as a class for expanded clones.

CDR3 DNA: TGCGCCAGCAGCTTGGAGGGGACTGAGGGGAATGAGCAGTTCTTC
CDR3 protein: CASSLEGTEGNEQFF
D gene: -
clone size: few
J gene: TRBJ2-1
V gene: TRBV5-1

CDR3 DNA: TGTGCCATCAGTGCCGGGAACCCTCCTACCTATGGCTACACCTTC
CDR3 protein: CAISAGNPPTYGYTF
D gene: -
clone size: many
J gene: TRBJ1-2
V gene: TRBV10-3

CDR3 DNA: TGTGCCAGCAGTTATAGCGGGAGGGCCTCCTACAATGAGCAGTTCTTC
CDR3 protein: CASSYSGRASYNEQFF
D gene: TRBD2
clone size: few
J gene: TRBJ2-1
V gene: TRBV2

CDR3 DNA: TGTGCCAGCAGTTACCTTCTCAACTCCTACAATGAGCAGTTCTTC
CDR3 protein: CASSYLLNSYNEQFF
D gene: -
clone size: -
J gene: TRBJ2-1
V gene: TRBV6-2/TRBV6-3

CDR3 DNA: TGCAGTGCTAGAGCGACTAGCGGCTTCACAGATACGCAGTATTTT
CDR3 protein: CSARATSGFTDTQYF
D gene: TRBD2
clone size: many
J gene: TRBJ2-3
V gene: TRBV20-1

CDR3 DNA: TGCAGTGCTAGTGGACAGGGGGGCTTAGATACGCAGTATTTT
CDR3 protein: CSASGQGGLDTQYF
D gene: TRBD1
clone size: many
J gene: TRBJ2-3
V gene: TRBV20-1

CDR3 DNA: TGTGCCAGCAGTGAAGCCCTGGGGTGGACCGTTGGCTATGGCTACACCTTC
CDR3 protein: CASSEALGWTVGYGYTF
D gene: -
clone size: few
J gene: TRBJ1-2
V gene: TRBV6-1

CDR3 DNA: TGTGCCAGCAGTTTATCATCTTCGAGGGAGGGCGACACCGGGGAGCTGTTTTTT
CDR3 protein: CASSLSSSREGDTGELFF
D gene: TRBD2
clone size: -
J gene: TRBJ2-2
V gene: TRBV27

CDR3 DNA: TGTGCCAGCAGCTCAGACAGAGCAGATCAGCCCCAGCATTTT
CDR3 protein: CASSSDRADQPQHF
D gene: -
clone size: -
J gene: TRBJ1-5
V gene: TRBV7-8

CDR3 DNA: TGTGCCAGCAGTAAAGGGGTCCAAGAGACCCAGTACTTC
CDR3 protein: CASSKGVQETQYF
D gene: -
clone size: -
J gene: TRBJ2-5
V gene: TRBV7-8

CDR3 DNA: TGTGCCAGCAGTGGAACGGGTCCCGCGGGGGGGGAGCAGTTCTTC
CDR3 protein: CASSGTGPAGGEQFF
D gene: TRBD2
clone size: many
J gene: TRBJ2-1
V gene: TRBV2

CDR3 DNA: TGCGCCAGCAGCGGGTCCCCAGGAGATACGCAGTATTTT
CDR3 protein: CASSGSPGDTQYF
D gene: -
clone size: -
J gene: TRBJ2-3
V gene: TRBV5-1

CDR3 DNA: TGTGCCAGCAGCCCTCGACAGGTTCCCGGAGATACGCAGTATTTT
CDR3 protein: CASSPRQVPGDTQYF
D gene: -
clone size: -
J gene: TRBJ2-3
V gene: TRBV11-2

CDR3 DNA: TGCAGCGCCTCGGTCGCAGATACGCAGTATTTT
CDR3 protein: CSASVADTQYF
D gene: -
clone size: -
J gene: TRBJ2-3
V gene: TRBV29-1

CDR3 DNA: TGTGCCAGTAGTATAGGGGCGGGTTCCTCTGAGCAGTTCTTC
CDR3 protein: CASSIGAGSSEQFF
D gene: -
clone size: few
J gene: TRBJ2-1
V gene: TRBV19

CDR3 DNA: TGCAGTGCAACCACTAGCGGGAGTGTCGGGGAGCTGTTTTTT
CDR3 protein: CSATTSGSVGELFF
D gene: TRBD2
clone size: few
J gene: TRBJ2-2
V gene: TRBV20-1

CDR3 DNA: TGTGCCAGCAGTCATGGACGGGAGAATGAGCAGTTCTTC
CDR3 protein: CASSHGRENEQFF
D gene: -
clone size: few
J gene: TRBJ2-1
V gene: TRBV27

CDR3 DNA: TGCGCCAGCAGCCCTGGACACCCAAAGACCTACGAGCAGTACTTC
CDR3 protein: CASSPGHPKTYEQYF
D gene: -
clone size: -
J gene: TRBJ2-7
V gene: TRBV5-1

CDR3 DNA: TGTGCCAGCCTACTGAGTTCCTACAATGAGCAGTTCTTC
CDR3 protein: CASLLSSYNEQFF
D gene: -
clone size: -
J gene: TRBJ2-1
V gene: TRBV11-2

CDR3 DNA: TGTGCCAGCAGCCAAGTTCCAGCGGATTACAATGAGCAGTTCTTC
CDR3 protein: CASSQVPADYNEQFF
D gene: -
clone size: -
J gene: TRBJ2-1
V gene: TRBV4-2

CDR3 DNA: TGTGCCAGCAGCCAAGATCGGTTCAACGAGCAGTACTTC
CDR3 protein: CASSQDRFNEQYF
D gene: -
clone size: many
J gene: TRBJ2-7
V gene: TRBV3-1

CDR3 DNA: TGCAGTACTACAATTTTAGGCGGGAAGGGGGGTGAGCAGTTCTTC
CDR3 protein: CSTTILGGKGGEQFF
D gene: -
clone size: -
J gene: TRBJ2-1
V gene: TRBV20-1

CDR3 DNA: TGTGCCAGCAGCGCGCTTACTTCGAGTGATACGCAGTATTTT
CDR3 protein: CASSALTSSDTQYF
D gene: -
clone size: -
J gene: TRBJ2-3
V gene: TRBV9

CDR3 DNA: TGCGCCAGCAGAGCCGGGACTAGCAACCAAGAGACCCAGTACTTC
CDR3 protein: CASRAGTSNQETQYF
D gene: TRBD2
clone size: few
J gene: TRBJ2-5
V gene: TRBV5-1

CDR3 DNA: TGTGCCAGCAGCCTCCCCGAGCTTGTCGGGGAGCTGTTTTTT
CDR3 protein: CASSLPELVGELFF
D gene: -
clone size: few
J gene: TRBJ2-2
V gene: TRBV7-2

CDR3 DNA: TGTGCCATCAGTGAGGGGCCGGGACAGGGGAATGAAAAACTGTTTTTT
CDR3 protein: CAISEGPGQGNEKLFF
D gene: TRBD1
clone size: few
J gene: TRBJ1-4
V gene: TRBV10-3